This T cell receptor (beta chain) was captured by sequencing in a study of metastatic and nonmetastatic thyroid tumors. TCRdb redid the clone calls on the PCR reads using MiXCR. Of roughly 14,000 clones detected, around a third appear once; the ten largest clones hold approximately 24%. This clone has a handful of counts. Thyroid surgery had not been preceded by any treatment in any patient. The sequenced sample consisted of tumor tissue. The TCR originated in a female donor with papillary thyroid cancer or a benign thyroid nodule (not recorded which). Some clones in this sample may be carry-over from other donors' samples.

The CDR3 here is CASTGQDQETQYF. As DNA, the CDR3 is TGTGCCAGCACAGGACAGGACCAAGAGACCCAGTACTTC. The chain employs TRBV6-1 and TRBJ2-5; 7 bases fit TRBD1. CDR1 is MNHNS, CDR2 SASEGT, per germline. This CDR3 comprises 13 residues. Trimming at V came to 7 bases and at J to 0 bases, leaving 2 bases not matched to a gene.